This passage covers 8 T cell receptor beta chains from one sample sequenced in a study of identical twins. TCRdb passed the 5' RACE reads through MiXCR, listing each CDR3 protein once. The table lists fewer than 500,000 distinct CDR3 sequences, roughly 26% of them singletons. This same sample was also taken into another study, of T cells expressing NK-cell markers.

Material: CD4+ T cells sorted from blood. The receptors originated from a woman between 18 and 29 years old in good health.

As for this clonotype: One end of the junction varies from germline; a read error may be responsible. This chain uses TRBV20-1 with TRBJ1-1, with D perhaps TRBD1 (6 bases). Germline lookup yields CDR1 DFQATT and CDR2 SNEGSKA (reference sequence). The CDR3 consists of 16 residues. The CDR3 sequence: CCARVLTGPMNTEAFF. The CDR3 coding sequence is TGCTGTGCTAGAGTCCTTACAGGGCCTATGAACACTGAAGCTTTCTTT.

The chain carries TRBV5-1 and TRBJ2-3; D gene uncertain. The germline V gene encodes CDR1 SGHRS and CDR2 YFSETQ. The CDR3 length is 14 residues. The germline V and J ends were trimmed by 0 bases and 2 bases, with 7 bases remaining between them. The CDR3 loop is CASSLDINTDTQYF. DNA of the CDR3: TGCGCCAGCAGCTTGGATATCAACACAGATACGCAGTATTTT.

The CDR3: CASSTIEWREQFF. The CDR3 DNA reads TGTGCCAGCAGTACGATTGAGTGGCGGGAGCAGTTCTTC. V usage is TRBV6-1 and J usage is TRBJ2-1; no clear D gene. V lost 5 bases and J lost 10, with 15 bases in between. This CDR3 spans 13 amino acids. From germline, CDR1 is MNHNS and CDR2 SASEGT.

This clonotype showed up just a few times. V and J are TRBV6-5 and TRBJ1-6; TRBD1 agrees at 7 bases. The CDR3 is 15 residues long. With V trimmed by 0 bases and J by 9 bases, 5 bases remained unmatched. Germline V gives CDR1 MNHEY, CDR2 SVGAGI. CDR3 loop: CASSYSNRGGSPLHF. CDR3 nucleotide sequence: TGTGCCAGCAGTTACTCGAACAGGGGAGGTTCACCCCTCCACTTT.

This clonotype has just a few counts. This CDR3 is CASSARGGAGELFF. CDR3 DNA sequence: TGTGCCAGCAGTGCCCGTGGGGGTGCCGGGGAGCTGTTTTTT. The V gene is TRBV2, the J gene TRBJ2-2, with D possibly being TRBD1 or TRBD2 (5 bases each). Trimming removed 4 bases at V and 6 bases at J, with 12 bases between. Germline assignment: CDR1 SNHLY and CDR2 FYNNEI. CDR3 size: 14 residues.

The CDR3 DNA is TGTGCCAGCAGTTTTGGGGCTAGCGGGACCACCGAGCAGTACTTC. This codes for CASSFGASGTTEQYF. The chain couples TRBV28 to TRBJ2-7, with 9 bases aligning to TRBD2. With 3 bases clipped from V and 6 bases from J, the junction kept 9 bases outside the gene matches. CDR3 size: 15 residues. Germline lookup yields CDR1 MDHEN and CDR2 SYDVKM.

The chain is built from TRBV6-2 or TRBV6-3 and TRBJ2-2; D is perhaps TRBD1 (6 bases). V lost 5 bases, J lost 6 bases, and 10 bases lay in between. The CDR3 covers 13 residues. Germline values: CDR1 MNHEY, CDR2 SVGEGT. CDR3: CASSPGVSGELFF. CDR3 nucleotide sequence: TGTGCCAGCAGTCCAGGGGTCTCCGGGGAGCTGTTTTTT.

DNA for the CDR3: TGTGCCAGCAGCGTATCCGCAGGGGGCTCCTACGAGCAGTACTTC. Its translation is CASSVSAGGSYEQYF. This sequence joins TRBV9 and TRBJ2-7; 7 bases fit TRBD1. Germline-derived CDR1 and CDR2 are SGDLS and YYNGEE. The J segment lost 0 bases and the V segment lost 1 base, leaving 4 bases of the junction unmatched. The CDR3 is made up of 15 amino acids.